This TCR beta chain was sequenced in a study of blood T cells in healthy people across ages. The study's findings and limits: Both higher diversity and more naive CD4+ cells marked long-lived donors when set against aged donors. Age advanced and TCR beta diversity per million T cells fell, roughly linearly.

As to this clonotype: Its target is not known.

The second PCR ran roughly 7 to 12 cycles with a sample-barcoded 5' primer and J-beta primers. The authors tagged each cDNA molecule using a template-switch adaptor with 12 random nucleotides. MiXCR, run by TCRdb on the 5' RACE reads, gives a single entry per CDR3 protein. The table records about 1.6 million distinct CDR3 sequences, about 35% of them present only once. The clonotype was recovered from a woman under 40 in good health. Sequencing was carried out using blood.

The CDR3 DNA follows: TGCGCCAGCAGCTTGGGAAATAGGACAGGTCCCTATGGCTACACCTTC. Its translation: CASSLGNRTGPYGYTF. The chain combines TRBV5-1 with TRBJ1-2, with 7 bases identical to TRBD1. V shed 0 bases and J 4 bases; nucleotides not matched to a gene: 9. The CDR3 length is 16 residues. Germline CDR1 and CDR2: SGHRS and YFSETQ.